Shown below are 25 T cell receptor beta chains from a single sample sequenced in a study of identical twins. In TCRdb, the 5' RACE reads were re-called with MiXCR into one record per CDR3 protein. The sample yields more than 400,000 distinct CDR3 sequences, roughly 15% seen once. These data were also reused for a study on yellow fever vaccine responses in identical twins.

The sample consisted of CD4+ T cells sorted from blood. The receptors originated from a woman aged 18-29 years in good health.

This clonotype occurred a few times. V usage is TRBV12-3 or TRBV12-4 and J usage is TRBJ2-1, with TRBD1 identical over 12 bases. V was pared by 6 bases and J by 6 bases, with 6 bases of the junction left unmatched. This CDR3 is built from 15 residues. DNA of the CDR3: TGTGCCAGCAGGCCGGGGACAGGGGGCCCCAATGAGCAGTTCTTC. Translated, it gives CASRPGTGGPNEQFF.

The rearrangement joins TRBV11-3 to TRBJ2-7, with D unclear. The CDR3 runs to 12 residues. CDR1 is SGHNT, CDR2 YENEEA, per germline. Trimming shortened V by 0 bases and J by 4 bases, and 4 bases separated the two germline ends. The CDR3: CASSLDFYEQYF. CDR3 sequence (DNA): TGTGCCAGCAGCTTAGACTTTTACGAGCAGTACTTC.

This rearrangement joins TRBV21-1 to TRBJ2-1; the D call TRBD2 from the table was never checked on the DNA. TRBV21-1 is recorded as a pseudogene. This CDR3 comprises 18 residues. The CDR3 DNA reads as TGTGCCAGCAGCACCATCGAGAGACTAGCGGGAGGCTACAATGAGCAGTTCTTC. The encoded protein is CASSTIERLAGGYNEQFF.

In this sample, this clonotype turned up many times. V is TRBV5-1 and J is TRBJ2-5; D is perhaps TRBD2 (5 bases). The CDR3 is 14 residues long. The germline CDR1 and CDR2 sequences are SGHRS and YFSETQ. Deletions cut 3 bases from V and 4 bases from J, with 13 bases between. The CDR3 nucleotides are TGCGCCAGCAGCTCCGGAGAGGACTCAGAGACCCAGTACTTC. Translated: CASSSGEDSETQYF.

The chain uses TRBV20-1 and TRBJ1-1, with 7 nucleotides matching TRBD1. The CDR3 covers 12 residues. V gave up 3 bases and J gave up 7 bases; unmatched junction bases: 5. Germline V gene data show CDR1 as DFQATT and CDR2 as SNEGSKA (reference sequence). The CDR3 region is CSASRQGREAFF. The CDR3 nucleotides read TGCAGTGCTAGCCGACAGGGCCGTGAAGCTTTCTTT.

In this sample, this clonotype turned up a few times. V gene TRBV5-1 combines with J gene TRBJ2-5, with TRBD2 as a possible D gene (6 bases). Germline V gene lookup returns CDR1 SGHRS and CDR2 YFSETQ. The CDR3 has 14 amino acids. The V end lost 1 base, the J end lost 5 bases, and 12 bases lay between the germline ends. CDR3 amino acids: CASSLSLARETQYF. The CDR3 bases are TGCGCCAGCAGCTTGAGTCTAGCGCGGGAGACCCAGTACTTC.

The V gene is TRBV19, the J gene TRBJ2-1; TRBD2 matches 11 bases. The CDR3 length is 15 residues. Germline lookup yields CDR1 LNHDA and CDR2 SQIVND (reference sequence). The J segment lost 7 bases and the V segment lost 6 bases, leaving 8 bases of the junction unmatched. The CDR3 coding sequence is TGTGCCAGTAGAGTAGCGGGAGGGCCAGGGAATGAGCAGTTCTTC. Its translation: CASRVAGGPGNEQFF.

The chain recombines TRBV3-1 with TRBJ2-7, with D hard to call. The germline V gene encodes CDR1 LGHDT and CDR2 YNNKEL (reference sequence). The V gene lost 7 bases and the J gene lost 1 base, with 11 bases spanning the gap. The CDR3 contains 13 residues. Here the CDR3 DNA reads TGTGCCAGCAATCGTCAGAATTCCTACGAGCAGTACTTC. It is translated as CASNRQNSYEQYF.

This clonotype was seen at least ten times. The chain couples TRBV11-2 to TRBJ2-3; D is unclear. The V end lost 6 bases, the J end lost 7 bases, and 17 bases lay between the germline ends. The CDR3 loop spans 14 amino acids. Germline loops: CDR1 SGHAT, CDR2 FQNNGV. The CDR3 region is CASRTDTVSNTQYF. The CDR3 DNA is TGTGCCAGCAGAACCGACACAGTCTCGAATACGCAGTATTTT.

This clonotype was seen only a few times. The chain employs TRBV25-1 and TRBJ1-1, with TRBD1 identical over 9 bases. The CDR3 is made up of 14 amino acids. The ends lost 7 bases at V and 1 base at J; junction bases unmatched: 4. Germline-derived CDR1 and CDR2 are MGHDK and SYGVNS. The CDR3 spells CASKTGGRNTEAFF. CDR3 DNA sequence: TGTGCCAGCAAAACAGGGGGCAGGAACACTGAAGCTTTCTTT. The whole variable domain, filled in from reference TRBV25-1 and TRBJ1-1, reads EADIYQTPRYLVIGTGKKITLECSQTMGHDKMYWYQQDPGMELHLIHYSYGVNSTEKGDLSSESTVSRIRTEHFPLTLESARPSHTSQYLCASKTGGRNTEAFFGQGTRLTVV.

The table lists this clonotype with a few counts. The chain links TRBV27 to TRBJ2-1; 10 bases map to TRBD2. The length of the CDR3 is 15 residues. V lost 5 bases, J lost 6 bases, and 7 bases stayed unmatched. Germline V CDR1 and CDR2: MNHEY, SMNVEV (reference sequence). CDR3 sequence: CASSPAGGEINEQFF. The CDR3 nucleotides read TGTGCCAGCAGTCCAGCGGGAGGGGAGATCAATGAGCAGTTCTTC.

CDR3 sequence reads: CATSGGGLVAKNIQYF. The CDR3 DNA sequence: TGTGCCACCTCAGGGGGAGGGCTAGTAGCCAAAAACATTCAGTACTTC. The rearrangement joins TRBV15 to TRBJ2-4, with D perhaps matching TRBD1 or TRBD2 (7 bases each). Germline V CDR1 and CDR2: LNHNV, YYDKDF (reference sequence). This CDR3 spans 16 amino acids. Trimming cost V 8 bases and J 0 bases, with 17 bases left between them.

The chain employs TRBV2 and TRBJ2-3; TRBD2 matches 7 bases. In germline, CDR1 is SNHLY, CDR2 FYNNEI. The trim removed 4 bases at V and 4 bases at J, leaving 8 bases unmatched. CDR3 length: 15 residues. The CDR3 DNA follows: TGTGCCAGCAGTGTTCAGGCTACTAGCGCAGATACGCAGTATTTT. This codes for CASSVQATSADTQYF.

This clonotype was seen a few times. The chain employs TRBV10-3 and TRBJ2-1; TRBD2 agrees at 10 bases. The germline gives CDR1 ENHRY, CDR2 SYGVKD. There are 16 residues in the CDR3. With 3 bases clipped from V and 0 bases from J, the junction kept 2 bases outside the gene matches. The CDR3 protein is CAISDTSGDSYNEQFF. DNA of the CDR3: TGTGCCATCAGTGATACTAGCGGGGACTCCTACAATGAGCAGTTCTTC.

This clonotype turned up a few times. Written as DNA, the CDR3 is TGTGCCAGCAGCCCAACCGGACTGGAAGAGACCCAGTACTTC. Translation gives CASSPTGLEETQYF. V usage is TRBV7-8 and J usage is TRBJ2-5; a possible D gene is TRBD2 (5 bases). In germline, CDR1 is SGHVS, CDR2 FQNEAQ. Trimming cost V 5 bases and J 3 bases, with 13 bases left between them. This CDR3 is 14 amino acids long.

The chain employs TRBV20-1 and TRBJ2-1, with 7 nucleotides matching TRBD2. The CDR3 is 13 amino acids. With V trimmed by 3 bases and J by 6 bases, 5 bases remained unmatched. Germline-derived CDR1 and CDR2 are DFQATT and SNEGSKA (reference sequence). The CDR3 protein is CSASARLANEQFF. For the CDR3, the DNA is TGCAGTGCTAGTGCCAGACTAGCCAATGAGCAGTTCTTC.

For this clonotype: Possible read error: a much larger clone is one base away. The chain carries TRBV25-1 and TRBJ2-3; 9 bases match TRBD1. From germline, CDR1 is MGHDK and CDR2 SYGVNS. CDR3 length equals 19 residues. The DNA for the CDR3 is TGTGCCAGCAGTACTTACCAAGGGGACAGGGAATATAGCACAGTTACGCAGTATTTT. The encoded protein is CASSTYQGDREYSTVTQYF.

As concerns this clonotype: One base away lies a much larger clone, so this may be a sequencing read error. The CDR3 region is CASSPGYEQYF. The DNA for the CDR3 is TGTGCCAGCAGCCCCGGCTACGAGCAGTACTTC. This chain connects TRBV14 to TRBJ2-7; D not certain. Trimming took off 4 bases at V and 3 bases at J, with 4 bases between the two ends. The CDR3 is 11 amino acids. Germline V gene data show CDR1 as SGHDN and CDR2 as FVKESK.

The chain joins TRBV20-1 to TRBJ2-7; possible D gene TRBD2, 5 bases. Germline V gives CDR1 DFQATT, CDR2 SNEGSKA (reference sequence). V was clipped by 3 bases and J by 3 bases, with 9 bases between them. The CDR3 extends over 12 amino acids. CDR3 in DNA: TGCAGTGCTAGTGAGGCGGGCTACGAGCAGTACTTC. Protein: CSASEAGYEQYF.

This clonotype occurred a few times. The chain carries TRBV7-3 and TRBJ1-2; 7 bases match TRBD1. The CDR3 is 14 residues long. Per the germline V gene, CDR1 is SGHTA and CDR2 is FQGTGA. The V gene end was trimmed by 2 bases and the J gene end by 6 bases; junction bases not matched to a gene: 6. For the CDR3, the DNA is TGTGCCAGCAGCTTAGACAGGGAAGGAAATGGCTACACCTTC. Translation gives CASSLDREGNGYTF.

This chain links TRBV18 with TRBJ2-4, with a weak D call TRBD1 (6 bases). V lost 2 bases, J lost 0 bases, and 17 bases lay in between. Germline-derived CDR1 and CDR2 are KGHSH and LQKENI. The CDR3 is 18 amino acids. This CDR3 reads CASSPILAARGAKNIQYF. The DNA of the CDR3 is TGTGCCAGCTCACCAATCCTCGCGGCCAGGGGAGCCAAAAACATTCAGTACTTC.

The genes are TRBV6-5 and TRBJ2-1; 9 positions match TRBD2. V lost 6 bases and J lost 0; bases outside the gene matches: 3. This CDR3 has 15 residues. Germline values: CDR1 MNHEY, CDR2 SVGAGI. In nucleotides, the CDR3 is TGTGCCAGCAGGTATAGCGGGAGCTCCTACAATGAGCAGTTCTTC. This encodes CASRYSGSSYNEQFF.

This clonotype was found a few times. The chain joins TRBV4-1 to TRBJ2-7, with D perhaps matching TRBD2 (5 bases). This CDR3 has 16 residues. Germline loops: CDR1 MGHRA, CDR2 YSYEKL. V lost 1 base and J lost 6, with 19 bases in between. CDR3 sequence: CASSQGPTSRATEQYF. The CDR3 region has the DNA TGCGCCAGCAGCCAAGGTCCAACTAGTAGGGCTACCGAGCAGTACTTC.

Comment on this clonotype: One end of the junction fails to match germline, which may point to a read error. This chain joins TRBV4-1 and TRBJ1-6; D ambiguous. CDR3 length equals 16 residues. CDR1 MGHRA and CDR2 YSYEKL come from the germline V gene. CDR3 sequence (DNA): TGCGCCAGCAGCCAAGAGGTGGGCTCCTACAATTCACCCCTCCACTTT. Its protein product is CASSQEVGSYNSPLHF.

This chain uses TRBV6-1 with TRBJ2-7; no clear D gene. The ends were cut back, 6 bases at V and 0 bases at J, with 15 bases in the middle. Looked up from germline, CDR1 is MNHNS and CDR2 is SASEGT. This CDR3 has 15 residues. The chain's CDR3 is CASRPRTISSYEQYV. The CDR3 region has the DNA TGTGCCAGCAGGCCGAGGACCATAAGCTCCTACGAGCAGTACGTC.